This TCR beta chain stems from a study of CD8+CD57+ T cells in acquired aplastic anemia. Study outcomes and limitations: Patients and controls had in common 25 to 30 CD8+ CDR3 sequences.

Profiles of TCR beta VDJ and CDR3 were generated from a genomic DNA template. TCRdb called the reads again in MiXCR, with one record for every CDR3 protein. The sample gives just over 400,000 distinct CDR3 sequences, 65% to 80% of which show up once; under 5% is in the top ten. Germline lookup yields CDR1 DFQATT and CDR2 SNEGSKA (reference sequence). The CDR3 is made up of 15 amino acids. Trimming removed 0 bases from V and 4 bases from J, with 16 bases in between. On this clonotype itself: The antigen remains unidentified.

The chain is built from TRBV20-1 and TRBJ2-7; D perhaps matches TRBD1 (6 bases). The TCR originated in a human donor in good health, serving as a control. The sequenced material came from sorted CD4+, CD8+, or CD8+CD57+ T cells (not recorded which) from PBMCs. The CDR3 bases are TGCAGTGCTAGAGATAAGGGAAGGGGGTGGTACGAGCAGTACTTC. The encoded protein is CSARDKGRGWYEQYF.